The rows below give T cell receptor beta chains drawn from one sample of a study of CD8 T cells in ankylosing spondylitis. A single record per CDR3 protein comes from TCRdb applying MiXCR to the 5' RACE reads. The sample includes roughly 90,000 distinct CDR3 sequences, almost 8.5% seen only once; the top ten take about 9.6%. The sample was blood, either unsorted or a sorted T cell fraction (not recorded which). The source is a male donor with ankylosing spondylitis or in good health (not recorded which). The CDR3 runs from the conserved cysteine through the conserved F or W. The D gene is left open where the match is weak. The size entry gives once, few, many or a size class.

clone size	V gene	D gene	J gene	CDR3 protein	CDR3 DNA
many	TRBV13	-	TRBJ2-1	CASSFGSTSKSYNEQFF	TGTGCCAGCAGCTTCGGTTCTACGTCGAAGTCCTACAATGAGCAGTTCTTC
many	TRBV20-1	TRBD2	TRBJ2-3	CSASTSGKPDTQYF	TGCAGTGCTAGCACTAGCGGGAAACCGGATACGCAGTATTTT
many	TRBV12-3/TRBV12-4	-	TRBJ2-5	CASSSLAQETQYF	TGTGCCAGCAGTTCTTTGGCTCAAGAGACCCAGTACTTC
many	TRBV30	-	TRBJ1-2	CAWSLKANYGYTF	TGTGCCTGGAGTCTTAAAGCTAACTATGGCTACACCTTC
many	TRBV19	TRBD2	TRBJ2-3	CASSKPGGPPGTDTQYF	TGTGCCAGTAGTAAGCCGGGGGGGCCTCCAGGCACAGATACGCAGTATTTT
many	TRBV20-1	TRBD1	TRBJ1-1	CSATPGGMNTEAFF	TGCAGTGCTACCCCAGGGGGCATGAACACTGAAGCTTTCTTT
many	TRBV6-1	TRBD1	TRBJ2-1	CASTRQGLSEQFF	TGTGCCAGCACGAGACAGGGGTTAAGTGAGCAGTTCTTC
many	TRBV20-1	-	TRBJ1-5	CSARDSGQLQPQHF	TGCAGTGCTAGAGATAGTGGACAGCTTCAGCCCCAGCATTTT
many	TRBV7-9	-	TRBJ1-1	CASSLDGSEAFF	TGTGCCAGCAGCTTAGATGGGTCAGAAGCTTTCTTT
many	TRBV4-2	-	TRBJ2-1	CASSQDTPYNEQFF	TGTGCCAGCAGCCAAGATACTCCCTACAATGAGCAGTTCTTC
few	TRBV5-4	-	TRBJ2-4	CASSIRDTGNF	TGTGCCAGCAGCATCCGGGACACGGGTAACTTC
medium-sized	TRBV29-1	-	TRBJ2-3	CSVAASPGAGTQYF	TGCAGCGTCGCCGCCTCTCCCGGGGCTGGTACGCAGTATTTT
many	TRBV18	TRBD1	TRBJ2-3	CASSPRQGATDTQYF	TGTGCCAGCTCACCACGACAGGGGGCAACAGATACGCAGTATTTT
many	TRBV9	TRBD1	TRBJ1-2	CASSPRDSLIGYTF	TGTGCCAGCAGCCCCCGGGACAGCTTGATTGGCTACACCTTC